A selection of T cell receptor beta chains follows, all from one sample in a study of blood T cell repertoires in COVID-19. Here immunoSEQ multiplex PCR was the method, and the copy in TCRdb shows in-frame clones only, minus some. The sample yields 200,000 to 250,000 clones, 85% to 90% seen once. Sequencing input: peripheral blood. All receptors come from a man aged 25 to 40 with COVID-19, enrolled during active disease. Both conserved end residues are part of each CDR3. D genes are given only for firm matches. Expanded clones get a size class; other rows say once, few or many, or leave the size out.

J	V	D	size	CDR3	DNA
TRBJ2-6	TRBV18	TRBD1	once	CASSLAWDSGSGANVLTF	TGTGCCAGCTCACTCGCGTGGGACAGCGGCTCTGGGGCCAACGTCCTGACTTTC
TRBJ1-2	TRBV28	.	.	CAGGRGANYGYTF	TGTGCCGGGGGACGGGGGGCTAACTATGGCTACACCTTC
TRBJ2-1	TRBV7-7	.	.	CASSPLQGDEQFF	TGTGCCAGCAGCCCTTTACAGGGTGATGAGCAGTTCTTC
TRBJ2-7	TRBV2	.	once	CASSGRGGGEQYF	TGTGCCAGCAGTGGACGGGGAGGGGGCGAGCAGTACTTC
TRBJ2-2	TRBV7-3	TRBD1	.	CASSPDWTGLNTGELFF	TGTGCCAGCAGCCCGGACTGGACAGGCCTCAACACCGGGGAGCTGTTTTTT
TRBJ2-3	TRBV7-9	.	.	CASSFGRGERDTQYF	TGTGCCAGCAGCTTCGGCAGGGGCGAGAGAGATACGCAGTATTTT
TRBJ2-6	TRBV25-1	.	few	CASSDTSGANVLTF	TGTGCCAGCAGTGATACATCTGGGGCCAACGTCCTGACTTTC
TRBJ1-6	TRBV19	.	once	CASSTQNSPLHF	TGTGCCAGTAGTACTCAGAATTCACCCCTCCACTTT
TRBJ1-3	TRBV2	TRBD1	.	CASSLDRGTGNTIYF	TGTGCCAGCAGTCTGGACAGGGGGACTGGAAACACCATATATTTT
TRBJ1-6	TRBV4-2	.	.	CASSHDIDRQSPLHF	TGTGCCAGCAGCCATGATATTGACAGACAATCACCCCTCCACTTT
TRBJ2-5	TRBV9	TRBD2	.	CASSLGTSGGRETQYF	TGTGCCAGCAGCCTCGGGACTAGCGGGGGCCGGGAGACCCAGTACTTC
TRBJ2-1	TRBV7-2	.	.	CASSLPLMWQFF	TGTGCCAGCAGCTTACCTCTAATGTGGCAGTTCTTC
TRBJ1-6	TRBV30	.	.	CAWTRQVHNSPLHF	TGTGCCTGGACCCGACAGGTGCATAATTCACCCCTCCACTTT
TRBJ2-7	TRBV5-4	.	.	CASSLWSGTYEQYF	TGTGCCAGCAGCTTGTGGAGTGGCACCTACGAGCAGTACTTC
TRBJ2-2	TRBV5-1	.	once	CASSLLGGKSTGELFF	TGCGCCAGCAGCTTATTAGGAGGGAAGAGCACCGGGGAGCTGTTTTTT
TRBJ2-5	TRBV29-1	TRBD2	few	CSADRAGGRETQYF	TGCAGCGCAGACAGAGCGGGGGGTAGAGAGACCCAGTACTTC
TRBJ1-2	TRBV5-6	.	.	CASMRAGGYTF	TGTGCCAGCATGAGGGCGGGTGGCTACACCTTC
TRBJ1-5	TRBV28	.	once	CASSRGGAHSQPQHF	TGTGCCAGCAGTCGAGGGGGGGCGCACAGTCAGCCCCAGCATTTT
TRBJ1-5	TRBV27	.	few	CASSFIGSGEPQHF	TGTGCCAGCAGTTTTATAGGGTCAGGGGAGCCCCAGCATTTT
TRBJ2-2	TRBV29-1	.	.	CSVDRGMNTGELFF	TGCAGCGTTGACCGGGGGATGAACACCGGGGAGCTGTTTTTT
TRBJ1-2	TRBV3-1/TRBV3-2	.	.	CASSPSVSLNYGYTF	TGTGCCAGCAGCCCCAGTGTCTCCCTTAACTATGGCTACACCTTC
TRBJ1-3	TRBV25-1	TRBD1	.	CASSKQGATGNTIYF	TGTGCCAGCAGTAAGCAGGGGGCTACTGGAAACACCATATATTTT
TRBJ1-5	TRBV7-9	.	.	CASSLSLGEGNQPQHF	TGTGCCAGCAGCTTAAGTTTGGGGGAGGGCAATCAGCCCCAGCATTTT
TRBJ2-2	TRBV6-2/TRBV6-3	.	.	CASSYFSLRSTGELFF	TGTGCCAGCAGTTACTTTTCCCTCCGGAGCACCGGGGAGCTGTTTTTT
TRBJ2-3	TRBV11-2	.	.	CASSRRRLPGVSTDTQYF	TGTGCCAGCAGCCGACGGAGACTCCCGGGGGTTAGCACAGATACGCAGTATTTT
TRBJ2-7	TRBV3-1/TRBV3-2	TRBD2	.	CASSHRSGSRYEQYF	TGTGCCAGCAGCCACCGCAGCGGGAGTAGGTACGAGCAGTACTTC
TRBJ1-5	TRBV7-2	TRBD1	.	CASSRTGGNQPQHF	TGTGCCAGCAGCCGGACAGGGGGTAATCAGCCCCAGCATTTT
TRBJ1-5	TRBV4-1	TRBD1	.	CASSPGQGAVQPQHF	TGCGCCAGCAGCCCCGGACAGGGGGCGGTTCAGCCCCAGCATTTT
TRBJ2-1	TRBV6-5	TRBD2	.	CASWGALLAGGSQFF	TGTGCCAGCTGGGGGGCCTTACTAGCGGGAGGATCGCAGTTCTTC
TRBJ1-2	TRBV5-6	TRBD1	.	CASSSDRGNYGYTF	TGTGCCAGCAGCTCGGACAGGGGGAACTATGGCTACACCTTC
TRBJ2-7	TRBV19	.	.	CASSIGVRLSEQYF	TGTGCCAGTAGTATAGGTGTCAGGCTTTCCGAGCAGTACTTC
TRBJ1-2	TRBV7-8	.	once	CASSEGGRVGYTF	TGTGCCAGCAGTGAAGGGGGTAGGGTGGGCTACACCTTC
TRBJ2-3	TRBV24-1	.	once	CATSSEGVFTDTQYF	TGTGCCACCAGCTCCGAGGGGGTCTTCACAGATACGCAGTATTTT
TRBJ2-1	TRBV19	TRBD1	.	CASSKGQGTSYNEQFF	TGTGCCAGTAGTAAAGGACAGGGGACTTCCTACAATGAGCAGTTCTTC
TRBJ1-2	TRBV25-1	TRBD1	.	CASSDQDRGYGYTF	TGTGCCAGCAGTGACCAGGACAGGGGCTATGGCTACACCTTC
TRBJ1-2	TRBV29-1	.	.	CSVDEGRPSNYGYTF	TGCAGCGTTGACGAGGGGAGGCCCTCTAACTATGGCTACACCTTC
TRBJ1-2	TRBV7-2	TRBD1	.	CASSLNQRQGTYGYGYTF	TGTGCCAGCAGCTTAAACCAGAGACAGGGCACCTATGGCTATGGCTACACCTTC
TRBJ2-2	TRBV5-1	.	.	CASSFRSRELFF	TGCGCCAGCAGCTTTAGGAGCCGGGAGCTGTTTTTT
TRBJ2-7	TRBV5-1	TRBD1	.	CASSLGQGVYVEQYF	TGCGCCAGCAGCTTGGGCCAGGGGGTTTATGTCGAGCAGTACTTC
TRBJ1-2	TRBV5-8	.	.	CASSPRVPYGYTF	TGTGCCAGCAGCCCCCGAGTGCCCTATGGCTACACCTTC
TRBJ1-5	TRBV28	.	.	CASSLFRTDSAQHF	TGTGCCAGCAGCCTCTTTAGGACTGATAGTGCCCAGCATTTT
TRBJ1-5	TRBV4-3	.	few	CASSQSVGGHQPQHF	TGCGCCAGCAGCCAGTCCGTCGGCGGCCATCAGCCCCAGCATTTT
TRBJ1-5	TRBV10-1	TRBD1	.	CAGKTGTAIGHNQPQHF	TGCGCCGGTAAGACCGGGACAGCGATTGGTCACAATCAGCCCCAGCATTTT
TRBJ2-2	TRBV7-2	.	.	CASSAPARMNTGELFF	TGTGCCAGCAGCGCCCCGGCCAGGATGAACACCGGGGAGCTGTTTTTT
TRBJ1-3	TRBV5-6	.	once	CASSLRSAGNTIYF	TGTGCCAGCAGCTTGAGGAGTGCTGGAAACACCATATATTTT
TRBJ1-2	TRBV3-1/TRBV3-2	.	.	CASSQSGYYGYTF	TGTGCCAGCAGCCAATCAGGGTACTATGGCTACACCTTC
TRBJ1-1	TRBV7-9	TRBD1	.	CASSLVRAGGNTEAFF	TGTGCCAGCAGCTTAGTCCGGGCAGGGGGGAACACTGAAGCTTTCTTT
TRBJ1-1	TRBV3-1/TRBV3-2	.	.	CASSQDTGRAFF	TGTGCCAGCAGCCAAGATACGGGGAGAGCTTTCTTT
TRBJ1-1	TRBV6-4	TRBD1	.	CASSGQGNTEAFF	TGTGCCAGCAGTGGACAGGGGAACACTGAAGCTTTCTTT
TRBJ1-3	TRBV2	.	.	CASSEDRARNTIYF	TGTGCCAGCAGTGAAGACAGGGCACGAAACACCATATATTTT
TRBJ1-1	TRBV19	TRBD1	.	CASSITGVTEAFF	TGTGCCAGTAGTATAACAGGGGTCACTGAAGCTTTCTTT
TRBJ1-6	TRBV4-3	TRBD1	once	CASSQGQGSPLHF	TGCGCCAGCAGCCAGGGACAGGGATCTCCCCTCCACTTT
TRBJ2-2	TRBV28	TRBD2	.	CASTSGLAGVDTGELFF	TGTGCCAGCACCTCCGGACTAGCGGGAGTAGACACCGGGGAGCTGTTTTTT
TRBJ1-5	TRBV28	TRBD1	.	CASSSRGWDEGNQPQHF	TGTGCCAGCAGTTCCAGGGGGTGGGATGAGGGCAATCAGCCCCAGCATTTT
TRBJ2-2	TRBV6-5	.	.	CASSYSQRPNTGELFF	TGTGCCAGCAGTTACTCGCAGCGGCCGAACACCGGGGAGCTGTTTTTT